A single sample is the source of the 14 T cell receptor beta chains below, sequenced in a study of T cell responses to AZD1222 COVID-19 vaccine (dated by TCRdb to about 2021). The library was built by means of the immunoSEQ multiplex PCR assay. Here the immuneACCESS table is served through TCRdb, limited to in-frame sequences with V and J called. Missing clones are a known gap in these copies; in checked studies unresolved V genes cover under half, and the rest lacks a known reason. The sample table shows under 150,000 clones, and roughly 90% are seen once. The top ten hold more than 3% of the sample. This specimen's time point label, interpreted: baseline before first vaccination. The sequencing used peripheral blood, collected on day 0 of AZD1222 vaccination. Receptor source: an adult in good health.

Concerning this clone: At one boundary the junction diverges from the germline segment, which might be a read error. The chain's CDR3 is CASSEEDRVGQPQHF. For the CDR3, the DNA is TGTGCCAGCAGCGAAGAGGACAGGGTGGGTCAGCCCCAGCATTTT. The chain has TRBV4-2 and TRBJ1-5; 8 bases map to TRBD1. CDR1 LGHNA and CDR2 YNFKEQ come from the germline V gene. The CDR3 loop spans 15 amino acids.

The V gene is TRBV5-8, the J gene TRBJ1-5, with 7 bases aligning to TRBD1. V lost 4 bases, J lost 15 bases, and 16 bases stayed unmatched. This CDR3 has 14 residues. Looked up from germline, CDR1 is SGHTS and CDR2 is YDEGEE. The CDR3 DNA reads TGTGCCAGCAGCATATCCGGGACAGAGGGTACCCGGCATTTT. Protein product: CASSISGTEGTRHF.

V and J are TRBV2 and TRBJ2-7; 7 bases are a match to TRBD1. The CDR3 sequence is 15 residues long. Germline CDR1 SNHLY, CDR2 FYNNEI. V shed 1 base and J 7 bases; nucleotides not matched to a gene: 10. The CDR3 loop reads CASSEGGTVFYEQYF. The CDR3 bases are TGTGCCAGCAGTGAAGGAGGGACAGTCTTTTATGAGCAGTACTTC.

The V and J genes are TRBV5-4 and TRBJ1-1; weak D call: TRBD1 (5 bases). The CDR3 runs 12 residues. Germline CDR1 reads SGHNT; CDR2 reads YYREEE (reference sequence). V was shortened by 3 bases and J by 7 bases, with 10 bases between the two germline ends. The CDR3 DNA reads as TGTGCCAGCAGCTGGAGGGACGGTGAAGCTTTCTTT. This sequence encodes CASSWRDGEAFF. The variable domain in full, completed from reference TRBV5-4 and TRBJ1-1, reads ETGVTQSPTHLIKTRGQQVTLRCSSQSGHNTVSWYQQALGQGPQFIFQYYREEENGRGNFPPRFSGLQFPNYSSELNVNALELDDSALYLCASSWRDGEAFFGQGTRLTVV.

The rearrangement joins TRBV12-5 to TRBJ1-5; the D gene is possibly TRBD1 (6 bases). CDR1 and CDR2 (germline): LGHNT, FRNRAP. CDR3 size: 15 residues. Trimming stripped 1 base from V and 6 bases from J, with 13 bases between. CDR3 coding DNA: TGTGCTAGTGGTTTGGCCGTTGGGGGCACTCAGCCCCAGCATTTT. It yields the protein CASGLAVGGTQPQHF.

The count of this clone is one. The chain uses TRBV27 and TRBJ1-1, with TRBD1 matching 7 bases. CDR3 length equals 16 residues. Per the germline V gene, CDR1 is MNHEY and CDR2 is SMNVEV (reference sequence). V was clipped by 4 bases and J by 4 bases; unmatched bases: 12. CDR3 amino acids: CASSWGRGQRSTEAFF. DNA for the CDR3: TGTGCCAGCAGTTGGGGTAGGGGACAGAGAAGCACTGAAGCTTTCTTT.

CDR3 residues: CASSLVWLEETQYF. Here the CDR3 DNA reads TGTGCCAGCAGCTTAGTATGGTTGGAAGAGACCCAGTACTTC. The chain joins TRBV7-2 to TRBJ2-5; unclear D gene. The CDR3 runs 14 residues. CDR1 and CDR2 (germline): SGHTA, FQGNSA. V lost 1 base and J lost 3, with 9 bases in between.

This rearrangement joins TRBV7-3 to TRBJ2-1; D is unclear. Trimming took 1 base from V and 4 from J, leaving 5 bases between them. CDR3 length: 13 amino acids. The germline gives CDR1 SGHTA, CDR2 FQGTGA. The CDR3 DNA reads TGTGCCAGCAGCTTAAAAGTTTACAATGAGCAGTTCTTC. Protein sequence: CASSLKVYNEQFF.

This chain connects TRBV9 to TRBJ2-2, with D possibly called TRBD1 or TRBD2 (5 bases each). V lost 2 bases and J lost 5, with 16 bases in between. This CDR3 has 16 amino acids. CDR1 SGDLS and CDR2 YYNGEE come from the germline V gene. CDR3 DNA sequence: TGTGCCAGCAGCGTCCCGCCGGGGCCCGAGACCGGGGAGCTGTTTTTT. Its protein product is CASSVPPGPETGELFF.

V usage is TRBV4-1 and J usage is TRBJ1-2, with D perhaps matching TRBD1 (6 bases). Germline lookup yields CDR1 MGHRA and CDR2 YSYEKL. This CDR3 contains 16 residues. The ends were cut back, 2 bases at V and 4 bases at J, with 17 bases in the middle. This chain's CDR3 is CASSQIRGGGSYGYTF. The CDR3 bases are TGCGCCAGCAGCCAAATCAGGGGTGGGGGCTCCTATGGCTACACCTTC.

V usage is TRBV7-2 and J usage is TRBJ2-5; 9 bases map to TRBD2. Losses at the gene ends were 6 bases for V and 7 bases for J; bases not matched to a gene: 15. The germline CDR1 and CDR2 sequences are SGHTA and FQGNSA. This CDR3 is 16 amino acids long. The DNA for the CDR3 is TGTGCCAGCAGTTCCTGGGAGAGCGGGGGGCGCGGGACCCAGTACTTC. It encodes CASSSWESGGRGTQYF.

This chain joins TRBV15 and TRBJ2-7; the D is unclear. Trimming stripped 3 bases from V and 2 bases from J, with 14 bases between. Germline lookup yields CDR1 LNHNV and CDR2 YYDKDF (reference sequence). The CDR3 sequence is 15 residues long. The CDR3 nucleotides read TGTGCCACCAGCAGCAGAATGGCCAACCCCTACGAGCAGTACTTC. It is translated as CATSSRMANPYEQYF.

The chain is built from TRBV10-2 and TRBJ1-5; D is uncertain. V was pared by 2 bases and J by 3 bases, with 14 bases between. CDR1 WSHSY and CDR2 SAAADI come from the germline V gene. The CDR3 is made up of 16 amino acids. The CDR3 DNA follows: TGCGCCAGCAGTGAGAGACGGGCCCCTTACAATCAGCCCCAGCATTTT. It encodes CASSERRAPYNQPQHF.

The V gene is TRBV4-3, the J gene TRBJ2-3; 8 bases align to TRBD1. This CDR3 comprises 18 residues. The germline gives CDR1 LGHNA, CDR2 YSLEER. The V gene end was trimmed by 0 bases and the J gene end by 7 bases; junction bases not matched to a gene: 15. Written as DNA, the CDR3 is TGCGCCAGCAGCCAAGATCTAAGGCGGACAGGGTCGATACATACGCAGTATTTT. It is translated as CASSQDLRRTGSIHTQYF.